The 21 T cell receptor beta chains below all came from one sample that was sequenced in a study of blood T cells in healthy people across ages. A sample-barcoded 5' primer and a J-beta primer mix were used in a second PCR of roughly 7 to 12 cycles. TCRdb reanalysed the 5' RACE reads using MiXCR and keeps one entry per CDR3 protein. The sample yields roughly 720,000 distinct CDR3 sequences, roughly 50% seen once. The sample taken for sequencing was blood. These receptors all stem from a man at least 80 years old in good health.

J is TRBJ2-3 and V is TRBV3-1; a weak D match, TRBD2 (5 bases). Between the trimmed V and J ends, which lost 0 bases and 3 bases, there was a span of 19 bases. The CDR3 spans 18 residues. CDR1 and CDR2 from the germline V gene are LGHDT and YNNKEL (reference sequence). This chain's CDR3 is CASSQDGSWGIRTDTQYF. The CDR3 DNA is TGTGCCAGCAGCCAAGATGGGAGTTGGGGTATCAGGACAGATACGCAGTATTTT.

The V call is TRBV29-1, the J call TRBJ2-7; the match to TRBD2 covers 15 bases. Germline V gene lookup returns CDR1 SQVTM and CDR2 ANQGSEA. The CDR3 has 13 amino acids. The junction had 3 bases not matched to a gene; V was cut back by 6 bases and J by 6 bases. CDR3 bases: TGCAGCGTAACGGGACTAGCGGGAGGCGAGCAGTACTTC. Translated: CSVTGLAGGEQYF.

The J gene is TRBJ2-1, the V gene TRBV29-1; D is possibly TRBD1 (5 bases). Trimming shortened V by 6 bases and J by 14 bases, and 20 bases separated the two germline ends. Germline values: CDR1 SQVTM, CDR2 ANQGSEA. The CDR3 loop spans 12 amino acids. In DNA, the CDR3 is TGCAGCGTCGCGCTACCCCAGGGTCGGGAGTTCTTC. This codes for CSVALPQGREFF.

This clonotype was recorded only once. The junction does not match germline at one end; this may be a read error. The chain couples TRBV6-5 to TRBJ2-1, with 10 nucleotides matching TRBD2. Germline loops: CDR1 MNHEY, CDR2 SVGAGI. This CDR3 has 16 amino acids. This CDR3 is CTSSYPRVSGRYVQFF. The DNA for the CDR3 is TGTACCAGCAGTTACCCTCGGGTTAGCGGGAGGTATGTGCAGTTCTTC.

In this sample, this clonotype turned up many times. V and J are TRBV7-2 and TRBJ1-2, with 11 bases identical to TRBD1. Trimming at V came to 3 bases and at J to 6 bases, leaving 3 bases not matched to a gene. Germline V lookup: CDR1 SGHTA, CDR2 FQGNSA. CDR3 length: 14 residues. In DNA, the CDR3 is TGTGCCAGCAGCTTCGGACAGGGGGCGGATGGCTACACCTTC. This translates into CASSFGQGADGYTF.

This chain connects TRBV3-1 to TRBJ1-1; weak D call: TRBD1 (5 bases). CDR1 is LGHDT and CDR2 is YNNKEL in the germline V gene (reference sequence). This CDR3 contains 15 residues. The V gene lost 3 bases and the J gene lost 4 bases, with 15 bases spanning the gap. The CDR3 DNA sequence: TGTGCCAGCAGCCATGGACCGGGGGTAGGCACTGAAGCTTTCTTT. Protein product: CASSHGPGVGTEAFF.

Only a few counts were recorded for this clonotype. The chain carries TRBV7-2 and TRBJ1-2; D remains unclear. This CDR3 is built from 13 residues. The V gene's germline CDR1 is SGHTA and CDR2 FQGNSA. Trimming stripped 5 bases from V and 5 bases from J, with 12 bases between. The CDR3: CASSLEMLYGYTF. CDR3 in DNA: TGTGCCAGCAGCCTTGAGATGCTATATGGCTACACCTTC.

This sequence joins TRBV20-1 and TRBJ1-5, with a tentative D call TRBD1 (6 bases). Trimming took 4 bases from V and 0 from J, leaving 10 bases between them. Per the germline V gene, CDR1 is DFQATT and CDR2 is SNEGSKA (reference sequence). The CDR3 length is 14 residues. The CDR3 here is CSAMDSYSNQPQHF. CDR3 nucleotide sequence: TGCAGTGCTATGGACAGCTATAGCAATCAGCCCCAGCATTTT.

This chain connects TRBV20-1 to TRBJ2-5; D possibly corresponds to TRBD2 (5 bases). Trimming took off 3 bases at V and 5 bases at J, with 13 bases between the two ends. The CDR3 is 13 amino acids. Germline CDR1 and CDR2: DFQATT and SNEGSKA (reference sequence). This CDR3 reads CSASLVSVETQYF. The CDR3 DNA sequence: TGCAGTGCTAGCCTAGTTAGCGTGGAGACCCAGTACTTC.

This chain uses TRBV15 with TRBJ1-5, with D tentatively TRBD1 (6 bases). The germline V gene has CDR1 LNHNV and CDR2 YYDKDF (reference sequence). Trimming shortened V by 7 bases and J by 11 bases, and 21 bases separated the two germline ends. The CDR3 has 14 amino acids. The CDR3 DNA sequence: TGTGCCACCACGGCGGTGGGGGGCTTCCAGGCCCAGCATTTT. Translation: CATTAVGGFQAQHF. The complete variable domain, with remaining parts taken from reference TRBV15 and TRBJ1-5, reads DAMVIQNPRYQVTQFGKPVTLSCSQTLNHNVMYWYQQKSSQAPKLLFHYYDKDFNNEADTPDNFQSRRPNTSFCFLDIRSPGLGDTAMYLCATTAVGGFQAQHFGDGTRLSIL.

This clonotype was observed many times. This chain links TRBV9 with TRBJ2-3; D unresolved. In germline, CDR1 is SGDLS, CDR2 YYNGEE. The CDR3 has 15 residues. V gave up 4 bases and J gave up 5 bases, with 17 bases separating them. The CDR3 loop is CASSPPLVIGDTQYF. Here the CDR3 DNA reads TGTGCCAGCAGCCCCCCTCTAGTGATTGGAGATACGCAGTATTTT.

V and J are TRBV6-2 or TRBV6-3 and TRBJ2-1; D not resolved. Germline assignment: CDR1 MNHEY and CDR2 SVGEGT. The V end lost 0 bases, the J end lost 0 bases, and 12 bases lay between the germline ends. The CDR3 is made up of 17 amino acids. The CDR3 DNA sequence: TGTGCCAGCAGTTACTCGAAGGGCAGGAGCTCCTACAATGAGCAGTTCTTC. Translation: CASSYSKGRSSYNEQFF.

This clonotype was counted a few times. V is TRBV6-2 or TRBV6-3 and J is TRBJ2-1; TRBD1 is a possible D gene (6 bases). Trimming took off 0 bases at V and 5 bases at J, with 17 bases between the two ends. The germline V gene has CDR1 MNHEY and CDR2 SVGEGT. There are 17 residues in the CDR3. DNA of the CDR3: TGTGCCAGCAGTTACTCGATGGCAGGGGCGGTGGACAATGAGCAGTTCTTC. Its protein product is CASSYSMAGAVDNEQFF.

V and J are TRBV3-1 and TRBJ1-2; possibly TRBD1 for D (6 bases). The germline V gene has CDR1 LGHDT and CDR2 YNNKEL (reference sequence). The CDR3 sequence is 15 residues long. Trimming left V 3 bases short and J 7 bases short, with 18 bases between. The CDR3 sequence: CASSQSRGADTGYTF. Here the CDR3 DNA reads TGTGCCAGCAGCCAGTCTCGGGGGGCGGATACTGGCTACACCTTC.

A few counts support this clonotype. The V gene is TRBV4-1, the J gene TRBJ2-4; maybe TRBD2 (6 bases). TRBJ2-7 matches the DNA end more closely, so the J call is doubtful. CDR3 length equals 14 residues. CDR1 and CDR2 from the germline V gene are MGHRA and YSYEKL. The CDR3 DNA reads TGCGCCAGCAGCCAGGGGACTTTCCCCTACGAGCAGTACTTC. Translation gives CASSQGTFPYEQYF.

The CDR3 is CASSYTGRLDGELFF. Here the CDR3 DNA reads TGTGCCAGCAGCTATACGGGGCGCCTGGACGGGGAGCTGTTTTTT. The rearrangement links TRBV27 to TRBJ2-2; D may correspond to TRBD1 or TRBD2 (5 bases each). V was trimmed by 6 bases and J by 7 bases, leaving 18 bases between them. Germline CDR1 MNHEY, CDR2 SMNVEV (reference sequence). CDR3 size: 15 residues.

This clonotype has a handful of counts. DNA of the CDR3: TGCAGTGCTAGAGATCCGGGACCTGGGGCCCAGTACTTC. Protein product: CSARDPGPGAQYF. V and J are TRBV20-1 and TRBJ2-5; D is perhaps TRBD1 or TRBD2 (5 bases each). Germline assignment: CDR1 DFQATT and CDR2 SNEGSKA (reference sequence). The V gene lost 0 bases and the J gene lost 9 bases, with 14 bases spanning the gap. This CDR3 region has 13 residues.

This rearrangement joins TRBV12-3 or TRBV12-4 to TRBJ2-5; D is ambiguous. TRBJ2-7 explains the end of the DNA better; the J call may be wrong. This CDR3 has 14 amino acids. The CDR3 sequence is CASSFVLTRYEQYF. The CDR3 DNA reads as TGTGCCAGCAGTTTTGTCTTGACTCGCTACGAGCAGTACTTC.

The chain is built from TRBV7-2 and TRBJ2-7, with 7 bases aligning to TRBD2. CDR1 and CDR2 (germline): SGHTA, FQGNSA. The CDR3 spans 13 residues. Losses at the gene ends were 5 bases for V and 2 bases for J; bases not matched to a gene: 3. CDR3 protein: CASSGEGPYEQYF. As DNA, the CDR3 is TGTGCCAGCAGCGGGGAGGGGCCCTACGAGCAGTACTTC.

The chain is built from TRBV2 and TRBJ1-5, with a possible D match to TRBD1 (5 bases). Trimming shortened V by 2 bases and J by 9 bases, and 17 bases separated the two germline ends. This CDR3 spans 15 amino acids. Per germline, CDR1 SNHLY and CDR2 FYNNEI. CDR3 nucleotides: TGTGCCAGCAGTGAAACCGACAGCCGCTCGGCGCCCCAGCATTTT. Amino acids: CASSETDSRSAPQHF.

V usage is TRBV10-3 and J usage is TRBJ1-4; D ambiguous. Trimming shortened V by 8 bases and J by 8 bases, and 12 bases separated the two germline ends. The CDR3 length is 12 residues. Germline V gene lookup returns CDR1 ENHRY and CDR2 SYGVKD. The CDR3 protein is CAISRFREKLFF. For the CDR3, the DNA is TGTGCCATCTCCCGGTTTCGGGAAAAACTGTTTTTT.